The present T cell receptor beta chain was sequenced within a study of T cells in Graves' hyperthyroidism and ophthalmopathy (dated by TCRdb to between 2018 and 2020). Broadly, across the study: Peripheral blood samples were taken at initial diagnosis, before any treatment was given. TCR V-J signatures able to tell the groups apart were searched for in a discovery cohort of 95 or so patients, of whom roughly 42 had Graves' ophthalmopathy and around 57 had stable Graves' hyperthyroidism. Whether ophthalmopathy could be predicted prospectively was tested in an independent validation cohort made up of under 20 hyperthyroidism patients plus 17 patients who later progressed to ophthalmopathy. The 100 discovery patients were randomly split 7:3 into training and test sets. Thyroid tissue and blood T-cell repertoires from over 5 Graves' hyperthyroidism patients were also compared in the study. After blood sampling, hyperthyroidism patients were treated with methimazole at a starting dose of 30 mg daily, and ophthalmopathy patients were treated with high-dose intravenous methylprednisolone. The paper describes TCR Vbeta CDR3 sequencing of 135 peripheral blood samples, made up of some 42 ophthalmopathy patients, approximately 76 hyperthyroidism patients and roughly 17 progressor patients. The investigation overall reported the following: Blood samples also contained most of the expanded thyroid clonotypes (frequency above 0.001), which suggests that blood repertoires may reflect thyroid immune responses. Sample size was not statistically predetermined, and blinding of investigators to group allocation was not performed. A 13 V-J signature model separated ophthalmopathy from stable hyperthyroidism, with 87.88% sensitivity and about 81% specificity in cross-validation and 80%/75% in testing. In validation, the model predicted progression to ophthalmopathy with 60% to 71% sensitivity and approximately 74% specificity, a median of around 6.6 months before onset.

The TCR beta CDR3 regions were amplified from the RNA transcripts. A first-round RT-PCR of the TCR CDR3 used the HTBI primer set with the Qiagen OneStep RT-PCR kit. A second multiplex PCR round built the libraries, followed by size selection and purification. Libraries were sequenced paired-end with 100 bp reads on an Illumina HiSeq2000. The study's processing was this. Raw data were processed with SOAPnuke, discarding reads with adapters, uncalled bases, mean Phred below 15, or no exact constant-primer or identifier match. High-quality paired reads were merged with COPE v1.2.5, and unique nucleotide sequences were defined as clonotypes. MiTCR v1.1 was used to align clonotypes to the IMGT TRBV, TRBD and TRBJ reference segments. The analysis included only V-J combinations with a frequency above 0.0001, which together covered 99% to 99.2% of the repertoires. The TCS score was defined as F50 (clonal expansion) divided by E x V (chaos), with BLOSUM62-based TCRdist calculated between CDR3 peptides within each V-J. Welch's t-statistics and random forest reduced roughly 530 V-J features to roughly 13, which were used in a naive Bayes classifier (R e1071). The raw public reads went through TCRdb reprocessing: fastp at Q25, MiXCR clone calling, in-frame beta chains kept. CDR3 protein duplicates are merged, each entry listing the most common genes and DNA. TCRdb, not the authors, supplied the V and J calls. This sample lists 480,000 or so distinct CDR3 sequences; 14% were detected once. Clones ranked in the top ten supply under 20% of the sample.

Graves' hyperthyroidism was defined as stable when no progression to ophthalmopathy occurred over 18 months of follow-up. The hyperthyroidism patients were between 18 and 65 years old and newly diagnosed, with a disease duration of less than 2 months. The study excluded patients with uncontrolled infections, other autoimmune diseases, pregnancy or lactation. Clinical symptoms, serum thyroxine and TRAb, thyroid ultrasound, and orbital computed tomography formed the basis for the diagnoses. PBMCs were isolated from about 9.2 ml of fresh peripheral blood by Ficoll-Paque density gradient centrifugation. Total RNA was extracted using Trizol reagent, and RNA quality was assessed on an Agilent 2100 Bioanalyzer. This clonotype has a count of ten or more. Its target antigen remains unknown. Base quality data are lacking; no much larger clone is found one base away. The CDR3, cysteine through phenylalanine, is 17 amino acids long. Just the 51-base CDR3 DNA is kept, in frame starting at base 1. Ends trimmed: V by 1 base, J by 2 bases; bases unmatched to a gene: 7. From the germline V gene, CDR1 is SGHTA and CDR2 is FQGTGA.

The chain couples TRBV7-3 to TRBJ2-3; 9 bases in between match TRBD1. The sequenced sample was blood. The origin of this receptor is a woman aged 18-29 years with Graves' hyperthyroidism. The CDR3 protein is CASSLKEGQGYTDTQYF. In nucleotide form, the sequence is TGTGCCAGCAGCTTAAAAGAAGGACAGGGGTACACAGATACGCAGTATTTT.